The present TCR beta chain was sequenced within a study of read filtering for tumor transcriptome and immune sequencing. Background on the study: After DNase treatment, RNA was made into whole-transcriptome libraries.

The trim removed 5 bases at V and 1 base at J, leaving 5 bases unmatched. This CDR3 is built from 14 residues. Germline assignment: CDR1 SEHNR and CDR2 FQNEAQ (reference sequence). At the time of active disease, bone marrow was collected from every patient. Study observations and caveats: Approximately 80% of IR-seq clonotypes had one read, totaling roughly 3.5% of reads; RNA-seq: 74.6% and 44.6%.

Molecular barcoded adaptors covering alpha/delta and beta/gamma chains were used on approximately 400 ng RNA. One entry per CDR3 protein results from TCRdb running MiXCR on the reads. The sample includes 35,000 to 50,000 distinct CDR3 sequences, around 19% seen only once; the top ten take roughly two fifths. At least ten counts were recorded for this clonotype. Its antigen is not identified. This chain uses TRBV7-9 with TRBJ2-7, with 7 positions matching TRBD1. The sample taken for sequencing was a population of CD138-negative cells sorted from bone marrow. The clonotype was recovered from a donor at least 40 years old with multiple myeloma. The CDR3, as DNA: TGTGCCAGCAGCCAGACAGGGAAATCCTACGAGCAGTACTTC. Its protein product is CASSQTGKSYEQYF.